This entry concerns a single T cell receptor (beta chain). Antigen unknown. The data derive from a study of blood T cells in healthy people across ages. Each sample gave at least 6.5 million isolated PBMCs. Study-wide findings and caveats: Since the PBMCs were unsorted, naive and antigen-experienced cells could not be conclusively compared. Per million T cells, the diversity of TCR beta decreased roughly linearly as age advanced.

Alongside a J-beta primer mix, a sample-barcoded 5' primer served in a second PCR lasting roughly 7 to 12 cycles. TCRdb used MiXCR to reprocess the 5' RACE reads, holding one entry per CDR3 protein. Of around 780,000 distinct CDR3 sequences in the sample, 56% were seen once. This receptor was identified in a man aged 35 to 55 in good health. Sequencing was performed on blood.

CDR3 protein: CASQQVPSYEQYF. The CDR3 coding sequence is TGTGCCAGCCAGCAGGTGCCCTCCTACGAGCAGTACTTC. The J gene is TRBJ2-7, the V gene TRBV2; D ambiguous. From germline, CDR1 is SNHLY and CDR2 FYNNEI. The CDR3 contains 13 residues. Trimming cost V 8 bases and J 0 bases, with 11 bases left between them.